This T cell receptor (beta chain) is drawn from a study of cytomegalovirus exposure and HLA in healthy donors. In the PCR, 60 Vbeta and 13 Jbeta primers were used. This table comes from immunoSEQ multiplex PCR, and its TCRdb copy is limited to in-frame clones, with some not included. The sample has around 200,000 clones; around 62% are singletons. This receptor was taken from a man aged 35 to 55 in good health and CMV-seronegative. What was sequenced was PBMCs.

CDR3 loop: CASSGQASYEQYF. In DNA, the CDR3 is TGTGCCAGCAGTGGACAGGCCTCCTACGAGCAGTACTTC. This chain joins TRBV6-1 and TRBJ2-5; D might be TRBD1 (6 bases). TRBJ2-7 explains the end of the DNA better; the J call may be wrong. Germline loops: CDR1 MNHNS, CDR2 SASEGT. The CDR3 extends over 13 amino acids.